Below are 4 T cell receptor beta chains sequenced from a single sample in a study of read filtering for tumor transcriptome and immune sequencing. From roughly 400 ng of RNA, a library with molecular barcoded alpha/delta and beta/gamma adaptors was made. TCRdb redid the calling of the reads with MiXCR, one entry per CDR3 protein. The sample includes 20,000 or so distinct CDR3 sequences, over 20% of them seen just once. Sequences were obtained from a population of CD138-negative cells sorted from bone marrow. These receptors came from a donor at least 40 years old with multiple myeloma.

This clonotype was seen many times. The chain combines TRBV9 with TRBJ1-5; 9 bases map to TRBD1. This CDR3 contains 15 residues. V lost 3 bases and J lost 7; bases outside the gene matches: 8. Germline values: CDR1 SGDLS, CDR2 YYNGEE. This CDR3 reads CASSGEPGQGQPQHF. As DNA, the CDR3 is TGTGCCAGCAGCGGAGAACCGGGACAGGGACAGCCCCAGCATTTT.

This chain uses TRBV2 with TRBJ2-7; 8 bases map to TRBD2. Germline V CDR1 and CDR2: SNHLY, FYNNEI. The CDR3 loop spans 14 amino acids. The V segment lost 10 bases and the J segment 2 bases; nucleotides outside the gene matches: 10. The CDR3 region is CAISNSSGPYEQYF. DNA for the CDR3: TGTGCCATCTCCAATTCTAGCGGGCCCTACGAGCAGTACTTC.

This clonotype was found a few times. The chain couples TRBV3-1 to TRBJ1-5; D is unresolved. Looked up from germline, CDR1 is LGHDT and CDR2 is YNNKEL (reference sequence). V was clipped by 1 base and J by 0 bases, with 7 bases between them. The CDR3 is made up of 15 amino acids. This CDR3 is CASSQGQLSNQPQHF. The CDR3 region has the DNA TGTGCCAGCAGCCAAGGGCAGCTTAGCAATCAGCCCCAGCATTTT.

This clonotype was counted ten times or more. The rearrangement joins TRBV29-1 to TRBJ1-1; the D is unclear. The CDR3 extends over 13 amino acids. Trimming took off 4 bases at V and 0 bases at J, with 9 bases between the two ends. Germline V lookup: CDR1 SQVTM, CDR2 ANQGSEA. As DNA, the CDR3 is TGCAGCGTTGCTCGGACGTTGAACACTGAAGCTTTCTTT. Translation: CSVARTLNTEAFF. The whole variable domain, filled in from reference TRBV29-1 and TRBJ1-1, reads SAVISQKPSRDICQRGTSLTIQCQVDSQVTMMFWYRQQPGQSLTLIATANQGSEATYESGFVIDKFPISRPNLTFSTLTVSNMSPEDSSIYLCSVARTLNTEAFFGQGTRLTVV.